This TCR beta chain was sequenced in a study of PD-L1 blockade in urothelial cancer (dated 2017 in TCRdb). Background for the entire study: Every patient began therapy in 2014 and was given atezolizumab 1,200 mg intravenously every 3 weeks. Pretreatment tumor samples and matched peripheral blood, collected serially before and after atezolizumab treatment, underwent TCR sequencing. Blood samples gave median yields of about 150,000 T cells and more than 80,000 unique TCRs, along with a median clonality of roughly 0.08. Durable clinical benefit meant progression-free survival longer than 6 months, and TCR features were also tested against progression-free and overall survival. In the same patients, whole exome sequencing and RNA sequencing of pretreatment tumors were performed in addition to TCR sequencing. Pretreatment blood TCR-seq was available for 30 or so patients, at least one posttreatment blood collection was obtained for around 25 patients, and tumor TCR-seq was available for around 25 patients. The study was an exploratory multi-omic analysis of somatic, immune and clinical correlates of response to PD-L1 blockade with atezolizumab in urothelial cancer. Durable clinical benefit was achieved by nine patients and was not achieved by 20 patients. An ECOG performance status of 0 or 1 was recorded for the patients, and 0 to 3 prior chemotherapy regimens had been received by the patients. Blood samples were analyzed at 3 weeks after treatment start (second dose) and at 6 weeks after treatment start. About nine tenths of the roughly 29 patients were identified as males with urothelial cancer of bladder origin, and a prior smoking history was reported by 18 of 29 patients.

According to the study, the label for this sample's time point signals: peripheral blood 6 weeks after treatment start. The cohort comprised approximately 30 patients with locally advanced or metastatic urothelial carcinoma treated at Memorial Sloan Kettering on a trial protocol. Peripheral blood mononuclear cells were collected pretreatment and during treatment, with between 1 and 8 total time points obtained per patient. The Qiagen DNeasy Blood extraction kit was used to purify genomic DNA from total PBMCs and from tumor samples. PBMCs were collected pretreatment and during treatment, and were isolated and stored as previously described. General conclusions and limits of the study: Among patients with durable benefit, tumor-associated TCR clones showed greater expansion in peripheral blood 3 weeks after treatment started (n ≈ 24, p = 0.022). Because the sample size was small (n ≈ 29) and many exploratory analyses were performed, the results are intended to be hypothesis-generating. Improved progression-free and overall survival was associated with having pretreatment peripheral blood TCR clonality below the median.

About this clone itself: Its antigen target is currently unknown. Base-call qualities are not available, and no considerably larger clone is one nucleotide away.

Synthetic TCR analog templates were spiked into each PCR so that absolute template abundance could be estimated from read counts. The immunoSEQ assay was used to amplify TCRbeta CDR3 regions from genomic DNA with bias-controlled V and J gene primers. Rearranged TCRbeta segments were sequenced at approximately 20X coverage. The original methods were these. Sequencing errors were corrected by clustering, and CDR3s were annotated against IMGT so that V, D and J genes could be assigned. Downstream analyses used only productive TCRbeta rearrangements, leaving out any out-of-frame or stop-codon sequences. To compute clonality, Shannon entropy was normalized by the log of the number of unique productive sequences and then subtracted from one. Clones differing between time points or between blood and tumor were identified using Fisher's exact test with Benjamini-Hochberg correction, with an adjusted p below 0.01 applied as the threshold. TCRdb took over this immuneACCESS table, retaining in-frame rearrangements with V and J assigned. Such tables are incomplete; in checked studies, under half of the missing clones stem from an unresolved V gene, and the remainder is unexplained. For V, J and clone size, that table is used; D and trimming come from the DNA. For this sample the table gives 100,000 to 150,000 clones, of which roughly 83% were detected only once. The top ten hold 2% to 3% of the sample.

The sequencing used PBMCs, collected around atezolizumab (anti-PD-L1) treatment. This sequence originates from a man aged 50 to 59 with urothelial cancer.

The CDR3 amino acid sequence is: CASSFGQGGYRGYTF. The base sequence is TGCGCCAGCAGTTTTGGACAGGGGGGTTATCGTGGCTACACCTTC. This chain is built from TRBV5-1 and TRBJ1-2; 10 bases in the middle match TRBD1. The germline V gene encodes CDR1 SGHRS and CDR2 YFSETQ. The CDR3 spans 15 residues, from the cysteine through the phenylalanine. This entry keeps only the CDR3 DNA: 45 bases, framed from base 1. Trimming removed 5 bases from V and 7 bases from J; the gene matches leave 11 bases unexplained.